These 21 T cell receptor beta chains came from one sample sequenced in a study of blood T cell repertoires in COVID-19. Sequenced by immunoSEQ multiplex PCR; TCRdb stores in-frame clones only, minus some. The repertoire holds fewer than 300,000 clones, with around 89% as singletons. The sample consisted of peripheral blood. These receptors originate from a woman aged 40 to 50 who had recovered from COVID-19.

The genes are TRBV5-4 and TRBJ1-5; D unresolved. Trimming took off 4 bases at V and 0 bases at J, with 8 bases between the two ends. Germline CDR1 reads SGHNT; CDR2 reads YYREEE (reference sequence). The CDR3 contains 14 residues. CDR3: CASSPGVSNQPQHF. The CDR3 region has the DNA TGTGCCAGCAGCCCGGGAGTTAGCAATCAGCCCCAGCATTTT.

CDR3 amino acids: CASSLTQGAYNEQFF. For the CDR3, the DNA is TGTGCCAGCAGCTTGACCCAGGGGGCCTACAATGAGCAGTTCTTC. V usage is TRBV7-3 and J usage is TRBJ2-1, with TRBD1 matching over 7 bases. The CDR3 extends over 15 amino acids. With 3 bases clipped from V and 2 bases from J, the junction kept 4 bases outside the gene matches. The germline V gene encodes CDR1 SGHTA and CDR2 FQGTGA.

The sample holds one count of this clone. CDR3 loop: CASSRDRGETQYF. CDR3 DNA sequence: TGCGCCAGCAGCCGGGACAGGGGGGAGACCCAGTACTTC. The chain joins TRBV5-1 to TRBJ2-5; 11 positions match TRBD1. In germline, CDR1 is SGHRS, CDR2 YFSETQ. The CDR3 is 13 amino acids. V lost 4 bases, J lost 5 bases, and 1 base stayed unmatched.

This sequence joins TRBV4-1 and TRBJ2-1; D perhaps matches TRBD1 (6 bases). The CDR3 sequence is 12 residues long. Germline V gene sequence: CDR1 MGHRA, CDR2 YSYEKL. Between the trimmed V and J ends, which lost 4 bases and 9 bases, there was a span of 10 bases. CDR3 bases: TGCGCCAGCAGCCCAGCCAGGGGTGAGCAGTTCTTC. Translated: CASSPARGEQFF.

CDR3 protein: CASSLNGRGRSDTIYF. In DNA, the CDR3 is TGTGCCAGCAGCCTCAACGGGAGGGGGCGGTCCGACACCATATATTTT. The chain employs TRBV3-1 (or the pseudogene TRBV3-2) and TRBJ1-3; 7 positions match TRBD1. Trimming took 4 bases from V and 8 from J; bases not matched to a gene: 14. Germline loops: CDR1 LGHDT, CDR2 YNNKEL (reference sequence). There are 16 residues in the CDR3.

The V call is TRBV28, the J call TRBJ2-2; TRBD2 might be the D (5 bases). The CDR3 has 17 amino acids. V lost 7 bases and J lost 4, with 22 bases in between. Germline CDR1 MDHEN, CDR2 SYDVKM. CDR3 coding DNA: TGTGCCAGCACCCCCCGGTGGGGTAGCCGGGGCACCGGGGAGCTGTTTTTT. Translating gives CASTPRWGSRGTGELFF.

The chain recombines TRBV18 with TRBJ1-4, with a tentative D call TRBD1 (6 bases). The CDR3 has 13 residues. Germline V CDR1 and CDR2: KGHSH, LQKENI. V was pared by 3 bases and J by 5 bases, with 7 bases between. The CDR3 coding sequence is TGTGCCAGCTCACCGGACAGAAATGAAAAACTGTTTTTT. Its protein is CASSPDRNEKLFF.

The rearrangement links TRBV4-3 to TRBJ1-5; TRBD1 is a possible D gene (5 bases). CDR1 and CDR2 from the germline V gene are LGHNA and YSLEER. Trimming removed 1 base from V and 5 bases from J, with 12 bases in between. The CDR3 extends over 15 amino acids. The CDR3 nucleotides are TGCGCCAGCAGCCAAGTTGACAGCGAGGATCAGCCCCAGCATTTT. Protein: CASSQVDSEDQPQHF.

The rearrangement joins TRBV27 to TRBJ2-7, with 11 bases matching TRBD1. V lost 0 bases to trimming and J lost 6 bases; unmatched junction nucleotides: 7. Germline assignment: CDR1 MNHEY and CDR2 SMNVEV (reference sequence). This CDR3 has 16 amino acids. The CDR3 reads CASSLSPGTGGVEQYF. The CDR3 coding sequence is TGTGCCAGCAGTTTATCGCCCGGGACAGGGGGGGTCGAGCAGTACTTC.

The chain employs TRBV7-2 and TRBJ1-4, with D possibly being TRBD1 (6 bases). The CDR3 is 12 amino acids. V dropped 3 bases and J dropped 8 bases, with 7 bases sitting between them. Germline CDR1 is SGHTA and CDR2 is FQGNSA. Here the CDR3 reads CASSFQGEKLFF. In DNA, the CDR3 is TGTGCCAGCAGCTTCCAGGGGGAAAAACTGTTTTTT.

The chain joins TRBV6-6 to TRBJ2-3; 8 nucleotides match TRBD2. With V trimmed by 6 bases and J by 6 bases, 8 bases remained unmatched. The CDR3 is made up of 14 amino acids. Germline V gene data show CDR1 as MNHNY and CDR2 as SVGAGI (reference sequence). CDR3 in DNA: TGTGCCAGCAGCTTTAGCGGGGCGGGTGATACGCAGTATTTT. Translating it yields CASSFSGAGDTQYF.

The chain carries TRBV15 and TRBJ2-1, with TRBD1 matching 10 bases. Germline V CDR1 and CDR2: LNHNV, YYDKDF (reference sequence). This CDR3 is 15 amino acids long. J lost 4 bases, V lost 5 bases, and 5 bases had no gene match. The CDR3 DNA is TGTGCCACCAGCCCCGACAGGGGGCGTTACAATGAGCAGTTCTTC. It translates to CATSPDRGRYNEQFF.

V is TRBV10-3 and J is TRBJ2-5; 9 nucleotides match TRBD2. V shed 6 bases and J 2 bases; nucleotides not matched to a gene: 19. The CDR3 runs 19 residues. CDR1 ENHRY and CDR2 SYGVKD come from the germline V gene. In DNA form, the CDR3 reads TGTGCCATCAGCCCCGGGCTAGCGGGATCCACCGGGGGGCAAGAGACCCAGTACTTC. Amino acid sequence: CAISPGLAGSTGGQETQYF.

The chain joins TRBV5-5 to TRBJ1-1; D unclear. The CDR3 spans 13 residues. Germline V gives CDR1 SGHKS, CDR2 YYEKEE (reference sequence). V gave up 1 base and J gave up 7 bases, with 11 bases separating them. As DNA, the CDR3 is TGTGCCAGCAGCTTGCCCCTAAACGGTGAAGCTTTCTTT. Protein sequence: CASSLPLNGEAFF.

The chain joins TRBV4-3 to TRBJ2-7, with TRBD2 identical over 10 bases. Per the germline V gene, CDR1 is LGHNA and CDR2 is YSLEER. V lost 4 bases and J lost 2; bases outside the gene matches: 5. The CDR3 is 15 amino acids. The CDR3: CASSLGLAATYEQYF. CDR3 sequence (DNA): TGCGCCAGCAGCCTAGGACTAGCGGCTACCTACGAGCAGTACTTC.

The rearrangement links TRBV6-5 to TRBJ2-3; 9 bases map to TRBD1. V was clipped by 6 bases and J by 13 bases; unmatched bases: 8. Germline lookup yields CDR1 MNHEY and CDR2 SVGAGI. The CDR3 contains 12 residues. The CDR3 nucleotides read TGTGCCAGCAGGCCCCGGACAGGGGAGGAGTATTTT. It specifies CASRPRTGEEYF.

The chain combines TRBV6-4 with TRBJ2-5; D not certain. This CDR3 contains 12 residues. The V gene's germline CDR1 is MRHNA and CDR2 SNTAGT. Trimming took off 6 bases at V and 7 bases at J, with 12 bases between the two ends. CDR3 region: CASRAPSGTQYF. The CDR3 DNA reads as TGTGCCAGCAGAGCGCCCAGTGGGACCCAGTACTTC.

The chain carries TRBV19 and TRBJ2-2, with TRBD2 matching over 8 bases. Germline lookup yields CDR1 LNHDA and CDR2 SQIVND (reference sequence). The CDR3 is made up of 16 amino acids. J lost 4 bases, V lost 7 bases, and 11 bases had no gene match. The CDR3 sequence is CASTTTGTRATGELFF. The DNA of the CDR3 is TGTGCCAGTACTACGACCGGGACTAGGGCCACCGGGGAGCTGTTTTTT.

This sequence joins TRBV6-5 and TRBJ2-7; TRBD2 might be the D (5 bases). Trimming stripped 2 bases from V and 2 bases from J, with 13 bases between. In germline, CDR1 is MNHEY, CDR2 SVGAGI. The CDR3 covers 15 residues. CDR3 sequence reads: CASSYGGFRAYEQYF. In DNA form, the CDR3 reads TGTGCCAGCAGTTACGGAGGTTTTCGGGCCTACGAGCAGTACTTC.

J is TRBJ1-1 and V is TRBV6-5; the D gene is possibly TRBD1 (5 bases). V gave up 5 bases and J gave up 4 bases, with 17 bases separating them. The CDR3 has 15 amino acids. Per the germline V gene, CDR1 is MNHEY and CDR2 is SVGAGI. The CDR3 here is CASSPGGTWGTEAFF. The CDR3 bases are TGTGCCAGCAGTCCAGGCGGGACCTGGGGCACTGAAGCTTTCTTT.

The chain joins TRBV14 to TRBJ1-2, with 7 bases fitting TRBD1. From germline, CDR1 is SGHDN and CDR2 FVKESK. The V gene end was trimmed by 0 bases and the J gene end by 6 bases; junction bases not matched to a gene: 4. The CDR3 covers 14 residues. CDR3 in DNA: TGTGCCAGCAGCCAAGAGACAGGGATCGATGGCTACACCTTC. It codes for CASSQETGIDGYTF.